The 3 T cell receptor beta chains below were found in one sample sequenced in a study of T cells in Graves' hyperthyroidism and ophthalmopathy. Amplification yielded TCR beta CDR3 regions, with RNA transcripts as the source. HTBI primers were employed in a first-round RT-PCR of the TCR CDR3. TCRdb reanalysed the multiplex PCR reads using MiXCR and keeps one entry per CDR3 protein. The table lists 250,000 to 300,000 distinct CDR3 sequences, about 14% of them singletons, with about an eighth in the top ten. Sequenced sample: blood. The receptors were gathered from a woman aged 40 to 55 with Graves' hyperthyroidism that later progressed to Graves' ophthalmopathy.

This clonotype was counted ten times or more. V and J are TRBV28 and TRBJ2-7, with D perhaps TRBD2 (6 bases). Germline V gene data show CDR1 as MDHEN and CDR2 as SYDVKM. The CDR3 runs 15 residues. Trimming removed 5 bases at V and 3 bases at J, with 17 bases between. The CDR3, as DNA: TGTGCCAGCAGTCCCGGGCGGGACGGGTTCTACGAGCAGTACTTC. Amino acid sequence: CASSPGRDGFYEQYF.

This clonotype was found many times. The chain employs TRBV19 and TRBJ2-2; D gene unclear. The CDR3 totals 14 residues. The germline V and J ends were trimmed by 5 bases and 3 bases, with 10 bases remaining between them. Germline V gene sequence: CDR1 LNHDA, CDR2 SQIVND (reference sequence). The DNA of the CDR3 is TGTGCCAGTAGTTTGGGGTTGGACACCGGGGAGCTGTTTTTT. Protein sequence: CASSLGLDTGELFF.

This clonotype was seen many times. The chain links TRBV7-2 to TRBJ1-1; TRBD1 agrees at 8 bases. The CDR3 consists of 13 residues. Per the germline V gene, CDR1 is SGHTA and CDR2 is FQGNSA. The trim removed 3 bases at V and 9 bases at J, leaving 6 bases unmatched. The CDR3 DNA is TGTGCCAGCAGCTTCCCCGGGACAGGTAAAGCTTTCTTT. Translation: CASSFPGTGKAFF.